These 15 T cell receptor beta chains were sequenced from one sample in a study of cytomegalovirus exposure and HLA in healthy donors. PCR involved 60 Vbeta and 13 Jbeta primers. TCRdb's copy holds only in-frame clones and misses some; the assay was immunoSEQ multiplex PCR. The sample has 200,000 to 300,000 clones; approximately 78% are singletons. Sequenced input: PBMCs. All receptors derive from a boy between 10 and 17 years old in good health and CMV-seronegative.

V is TRBV7-2 and J is TRBJ2-5, with D perhaps TRBD1 (5 bases). V was clipped by 2 bases and J by 3 bases, with 7 bases between them. The V gene's germline CDR1 is SGHTA and CDR2 FQGNSA. This CDR3 has 13 residues. The CDR3 loop reads CASSLSREETQYF. The CDR3 nucleotides are TGTGCCAGCAGCTTATCCAGGGAAGAGACCCAGTACTTC.

The chain joins TRBV2 to TRBJ1-1; weak D call: TRBD1 (5 bases). Deletions cut 7 bases from V and 4 bases from J, with 16 bases between. There are 14 residues in the CDR3. Per the germline V gene, CDR1 is SNHLY and CDR2 is FYNNEI. The CDR3 protein is CASIQAGGSTEAFF. In DNA, the CDR3 is TGTGCCAGCATCCAAGCGGGGGGGAGCACTGAAGCTTTCTTT.

The gene calls are TRBV10-1 and TRBJ2-1; 10 positions agree with TRBD2. J lost 2 bases, V lost 0 bases, and 1 base had no gene match. CDR3 length: 16 amino acids. Looked up from germline, CDR1 is WNHNN and CDR2 is SYGVQD (reference sequence). The CDR3 here is CASSESTSGAYNEQFF. DNA of the CDR3: TGCGCCAGCAGTGAGTCCACTAGCGGGGCCTACAATGAGCAGTTCTTC.

Remarks on this clone: Distinct nucleotide sequences in the sample also encode this CDR3. The chain employs TRBV29-1 and TRBJ2-5; 9 nucleotides agree with TRBD2. In germline, CDR1 is SQVTM, CDR2 ANQGSEA. Losses at the gene ends were 0 bases for V and 5 bases for J; bases not matched to a gene: 4. This CDR3 is 14 amino acids long. CDR3 region: CSVEERGGRETQYF. Here the CDR3 DNA reads TGCAGCGTTGAAGAGCGGGGGGGGCGTGAGACCCAGTACTTC.

V is TRBV27 and J is TRBJ2-2; 8 bases agree with TRBD2. The CDR3 is 16 amino acids. J gave up 2 bases and V 8 bases, and 10 bases lay outside the gene matches. Per germline, CDR1 MNHEY and CDR2 SMNVEV (reference sequence). CDR3 sequence reads: CASLLGGEGNTGELFF. The CDR3 region has the DNA TGTGCCAGCCTCCTCGGGGGGGAGGGTAACACCGGGGAGCTGTTTTTT.

This clone was picked up one time. This chain connects TRBV5-1 to TRBJ2-1; 7 nucleotides match TRBD2. Trimming cost V 2 bases and J 4 bases; bases outside gene matches: 12. The germline V gene encodes CDR1 SGHRS and CDR2 YFSETQ. This CDR3 region has 17 residues. As DNA, the CDR3 is TGCGCCAGCAGCTTAGGACCGGCGGGAGCTCCTTACAATGAGCAGTTCTTC. Protein product: CASSLGPAGAPYNEQFF.

V gene TRBV19 combines with J gene TRBJ1-2; D perhaps matches TRBD1 (5 bases). The CDR3 sequence is 16 residues long. The V gene lost 3 bases and the J gene lost 8 bases, with 22 bases spanning the gap. Germline V CDR1 and CDR2: LNHDA, SQIVND (reference sequence). DNA of the CDR3: TGTGCCAGTAGTATCGTTCAAAGGACAATCCGGGAGGGCTACACCTTC. It translates to CASSIVQRTIREGYTF.

This clone was found a few times. Other DNA sequences in this specimen translate into the identical CDR3. The chain combines TRBV29-1 with TRBJ2-7, with no clear D. There are 11 residues in the CDR3. CDR1 and CDR2 from the germline V gene are SQVTM and ANQGSEA. The V end lost 6 bases, the J end lost 0 bases, and 6 bases lay between the germline ends. CDR3 amino acids: CSVASSYEQYF. The CDR3 DNA reads TGCAGCGTCGCCAGCTCCTACGAGCAGTACTTC.

This clone has more than one count but fewer than ten. The V call is TRBV6-5, the J call TRBJ2-6; maybe TRBD1 (5 bases). The CDR3 covers 14 residues. Trimming pared 9 bases from V and 2 bases from J, leaving 11 bases between. CDR1 is MNHEY, CDR2 SVGAGI, per germline. The CDR3 sequence: CASKTVPGANVLTF. The CDR3 DNA is TGTGCCAGTAAGACAGTCCCTGGGGCCAACGTCCTGACTTTC.

This rearrangement joins TRBV5-1 to TRBJ2-1; 9 bases are a match to TRBD2. CDR3 length: 17 residues. The ends lost 4 bases at V and 0 bases at J; junction bases unmatched: 8. From germline, CDR1 is SGHRS and CDR2 YFSETQ. CDR3 in amino acids: CASSPRTSASSYNEQFF. The CDR3 DNA is TGCGCCAGCAGCCCCAGGACTAGCGCTAGCTCCTACAATGAGCAGTTCTTC.

The V and J genes are TRBV6-5 and TRBJ2-7, with 9 nucleotides matching TRBD1. The CDR3 is made up of 15 amino acids. Trimming at V came to 4 bases and at J to 2 bases, leaving 6 bases not matched to a gene. Germline V gives CDR1 MNHEY, CDR2 SVGAGI. The CDR3 nucleotides read TGTGCCAGCAGTTTTGACAGGGGGTTGGCCTACGAGCAGTACTTC. Translated, it gives CASSFDRGLAYEQYF.

The chain couples TRBV29-1 to TRBJ2-7; TRBD1 is a possible D gene (5 bases). The V end lost 4 bases, the J end lost 3 bases, and 13 bases lay between the germline ends. The germline V gene has CDR1 SQVTM and CDR2 ANQGSEA. CDR3 size: 13 residues. The DNA for the CDR3 is TGCAGCGTTGGGCAGGGCGATCGCTACGAGCAGTACTTC. This translates into CSVGQGDRYEQYF.

The chain is built from TRBV19 and TRBJ2-7; TRBD1 is a possible D gene (6 bases). The CDR3 is 14 residues long. V was shortened by 4 bases and J by 3 bases, with 13 bases between the two germline ends. CDR1 is LNHDA and CDR2 is SQIVND in the germline V gene (reference sequence). CDR3 in DNA: TGTGCCAGTAGTACGAGACAGGCGGACTACGAGCAGTACTTC. Residues: CASSTRQADYEQYF.

This clone has a handful of counts. The chain carries TRBV6-5 and TRBJ2-5, with TRBD1 matching 10 bases. Germline CDR1 and CDR2: MNHEY and SVGAGI. The CDR3 is 15 amino acids. The J segment lost 4 bases and the V segment lost 4 bases, leaving 6 bases of the junction unmatched. The CDR3 protein is CASSSTGGWVETQYF. DNA of the CDR3: TGTGCCAGCAGTTCGACAGGGGGCTGGGTAGAGACCCAGTACTTC.

The chain joins TRBV6-5 to TRBJ1-1; 9 positions match TRBD1. The V gene's germline CDR1 is MNHEY and CDR2 SVGAGI. This CDR3 has 15 amino acids. V gave up 0 bases and J gave up 5 bases; unmatched junction bases: 4. CDR3 nucleotides: TGTGCCAGCAGTTACTCGTGGGACAGGGATACTGAAGCTTTCTTT. Its protein is CASSYSWDRDTEAFF.